This T cell receptor beta chain derives from a study of blood T cell repertoires in COVID-19. Study summary: PBMCs, B-cell-depleted T cells, or T cells were the source of the cDNA or gDNA that made up the material.

Enrollees, about 18 to 100 years old, lived in some 24 US areas. Symptom resolution, clearance, or two negative PCRs marked donors in Cohort 3 as recovered. Trimming took 4 bases from V and 4 from J; bases not matched to a gene: 8. Per germline, CDR1 SGDLS and CDR2 YYNGEE. This CDR3 contains 16 residues. Original processing notes: Estimation of nucleated cell counts relied on the amplification of reference gene primers. Libraries were prepared by immunoSEQ multiplex PCR; TCRdb keeps only in-frame clonotypes and omits some of them. The V and J calls and the clone size are those of that table, but D and trimming were determined from the DNA. The profile shows about 130,000 clones, approximately 80% of them singletons.

The sequenced material came from PBMCs or T cells enriched from blood (not recorded which). The TCR was taken from a middle-aged man who had recovered from COVID-19. The rearrangement joins TRBV9 to TRBJ2-3; TRBD2 agrees at 11 bases. The CDR3 nucleotides read TGTGCCAGCAGCCACCGAGTAGCGGGGGGGCCAGATACGCAGTATTTT. This sequence encodes CASSHRVAGGPDTQYF.